This passage covers 16 T cell receptor beta chains from one sample sequenced in a study of blood T cell repertoires in COVID-19. Sequencing was performed with immunoSEQ multiplex PCR; in TCRdb, only in-frame clones are kept and a portion is missing. This table holds approximately 320,000 clones, roughly nine tenths found once. The sample taken for sequencing was peripheral blood. The receptors originated from a woman aged 25 to 39 with COVID-19, enrolled during active disease.

The chain joins TRBV4-1 to TRBJ2-1, with D perhaps matching TRBD2 (6 bases). This CDR3 spans 14 amino acids. The germline V gene has CDR1 MGHRA and CDR2 YSYEKL. Deletions cut 2 bases from V and 7 bases from J, with 12 bases between. Here the CDR3 reads CASSQLFGGNEQFF. The CDR3 coding sequence is TGCGCCAGCAGCCAACTCTTCGGGGGAAATGAGCAGTTCTTC.

The chain has TRBV4-1 and TRBJ1-1; 9 bases agree with TRBD1. Trimming took 4 bases from V and 6 from J; bases not matched to a gene: 6. The CDR3 extends over 14 amino acids. In germline, CDR1 is MGHRA, CDR2 YSYEKL. The CDR3 sequence: CASSRGDRESEAFF. The CDR3 DNA is TGCGCCAGCAGCCGCGGGGACAGGGAATCTGAAGCTTTCTTT.

On this clone: One end of the junction is discordant with germline, which a read error may explain. The V call is TRBV7-8, the J call TRBJ1-2; D gene ambiguous. The CDR3 extends over 12 amino acids. CDR1 SGHVS and CDR2 FQNEAQ come from the germline V gene. As DNA, the CDR3 is TGTGCCAGCAGTTTAGGGCTTGGCGGCTACACCTTC. This gives the protein CASSLGLGGYTF.

This clone was recorded only once. The rearrangement links TRBV11-2 to TRBJ1-2; tentative D call: TRBD1 (6 bases). The CDR3 sequence is 15 residues long. The germline CDR1 and CDR2 sequences are SGHAT and FQNNGV. V lost 0 bases and J lost 3, with 11 bases in between. The CDR3 loop reads CASSLDRGEDYGYTF. The DNA for the CDR3 is TGTGCCAGCAGCTTAGACAGGGGAGAAGACTATGGCTACACCTTC.

V and J are TRBV21-1 and TRBJ1-4; the D call in the table, TRBD1, was not verified against the DNA. TRBV21-1 is a recognized pseudogene. The CDR3 runs to 17 residues. The DNA for the CDR3 is TGTGCCAGCAGCAAACGGGAGGGACAGGGATATAATGAAAAACTGTTTTTT. Translating it yields CASSKREGQGYNEKLFF.

The rearrangement joins TRBV28 to TRBJ2-7, with 7 nucleotides matching TRBD2. The length of the CDR3 is 14 residues. Losses at the gene ends were 6 bases for V and 2 bases for J; bases not matched to a gene: 7. Germline CDR1 is MDHEN and CDR2 is SYDVKM. The CDR3 is CASSNQGLAYEQYF. The CDR3 DNA reads as TGTGCCAGCAGCAACCAAGGACTAGCCTACGAGCAGTACTTC.

The J gene is TRBJ1-5, the V gene TRBV6-6; no clear D gene. The V gene lost 0 bases and the J gene lost 5 bases, with 8 bases spanning the gap. Germline V gives CDR1 MNHNY, CDR2 SVGAGI (reference sequence). There are 14 residues in the CDR3. CDR3 sequence (DNA): TGTGCCAGCAGTTACTCGTTGGCAGATCAGCCCCAGCATTTT. Protein product: CASSYSLADQPQHF.

This rearrangement joins TRBV6-5 to TRBJ1-1, with TRBD1 identical over 8 bases. Germline CDR1 is MNHEY and CDR2 is SVGAGI. CDR3 length equals 15 residues. V shed 6 bases and J 4 bases; nucleotides not matched to a gene: 10. The CDR3 coding sequence is TGTGCCAGCAGGAGACAGGGGTCGGGTGGCACTGAAGCTTTCTTT. This codes for CASRRQGSGGTEAFF.

The gene calls are TRBV21-1 and TRBJ1-5; TRBD1, the D gene given by the table, was not confirmed from the DNA. TRBV21-1 is reported as a pseudogene. CDR3 size: 18 residues. The CDR3 is CASYPHEEGGILNQPQHF. CDR3 nucleotides: TGTGCCAGCTACCCCCATGAAGAAGGGGGTATCCTCAATCAGCCCCAGCATTTT.

This clone was seen only once. The chain uses TRBV6-2 or TRBV6-3 and TRBJ2-7; tentative D call: TRBD1 (5 bases). The CDR3 runs 14 residues. Germline CDR1 MNHEY, CDR2 SVGEGT. The V and J ends lost 2 bases and 3 bases respectively, with 11 bases between them. The CDR3 is CASSYREQVYEQYF. CDR3 coding DNA: TGTGCCAGCAGTTACCGTGAACAGGTCTACGAGCAGTACTTC.

J is TRBJ1-5 and V is TRBV5-1; 9 positions agree with TRBD1. J was trimmed by 1 base and V by 1 base; bases with no gene match: 3. CDR1 is SGHRS, CDR2 YFSETQ, per germline. This CDR3 has 16 residues. The CDR3 sequence: CASSLTGTGSNQPQHF. The CDR3 DNA follows: TGCGCCAGCAGCTTGACCGGGACAGGGAGCAATCAGCCCCAGCATTTT.

This clone has only a few counts. J is TRBJ2-1 and V is TRBV2; 12 bases match TRBD2. V lost 11 bases and J lost 14; bases outside the gene matches: 13. The CDR3 spans 13 residues. Germline V gives CDR1 SNHLY, CDR2 FYNNEI. The CDR3 loop reads CAGTTSGGPGEFF. The CDR3 nucleotides are TGTGCCGGTACGACTAGCGGGGGCCCCGGAGAGTTCTTC.

This rearrangement joins TRBV11-2 to TRBJ1-1; 8 positions match TRBD1. After removal of 5 bases from V and 9 bases from J, the junction contained 14 bases not matched to a gene. The CDR3 has 15 amino acids. Germline CDR1 SGHAT, CDR2 FQNNGV. The CDR3 loop reads CASSPLTGAVEQAFF. DNA for the CDR3: TGTGCCAGCAGCCCGTTGACAGGGGCCGTCGAGCAAGCTTTCTTT.

This clone was detected only once. V gene TRBV6-5 combines with J gene TRBJ1-5; the D is unclear. The germline V and J ends were trimmed by 8 bases and 7 bases, with 12 bases remaining between them. The CDR3 contains 12 residues. Germline assignment: CDR1 MNHEY and CDR2 SVGAGI. The CDR3 spells CASAWGGQPQHF. The CDR3 DNA is TGTGCCAGCGCTTGGGGAGGGCAGCCCCAGCATTTT.

In this sample, this clone turned up once. An end of the junction does not agree with germline; a read error may underlie this. The chain links TRBV6-2 or TRBV6-3 to TRBJ2-3, with TRBD2 matching 8 bases. The CDR3 totals 11 residues. The germline gives CDR1 MNHEY, CDR2 SVGEGT. CDR3 loop: CASSPGGRAHF. In DNA, the CDR3 is TGTGCCAGCAGTCCGGGGGGGCGTGCGCATTTT.

The chain employs TRBV6-5 and TRBJ2-1, with D tentatively TRBD1 (5 bases). The CDR3 loop spans 11 amino acids. Germline V gives CDR1 MNHEY, CDR2 SVGAGI. V was pared by 6 bases and J by 11 bases, with 11 bases between. This CDR3 is CASRFDSKQFF. In nucleotides, the CDR3 is TGTGCCAGCAGGTTCGACAGTAAGCAGTTCTTC.